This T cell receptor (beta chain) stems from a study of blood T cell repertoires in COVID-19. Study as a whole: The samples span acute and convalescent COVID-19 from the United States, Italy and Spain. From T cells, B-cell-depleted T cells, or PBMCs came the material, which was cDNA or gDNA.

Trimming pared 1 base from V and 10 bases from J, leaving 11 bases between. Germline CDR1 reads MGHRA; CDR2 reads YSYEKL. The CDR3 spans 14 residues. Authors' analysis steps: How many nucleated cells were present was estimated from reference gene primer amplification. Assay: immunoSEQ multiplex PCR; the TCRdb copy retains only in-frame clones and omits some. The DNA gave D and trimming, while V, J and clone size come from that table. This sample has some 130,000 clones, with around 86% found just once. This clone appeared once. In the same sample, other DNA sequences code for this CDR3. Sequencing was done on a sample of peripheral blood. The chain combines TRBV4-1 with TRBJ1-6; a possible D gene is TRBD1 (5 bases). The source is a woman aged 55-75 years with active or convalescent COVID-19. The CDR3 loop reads CASSQAGGGSPLHF. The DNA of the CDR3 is TGCGCCAGCAGCCAAGCGGGCGGGGGGTCACCCCTCCACTTT.